A single sample gave rise to the 20 T cell receptor beta chains below, sequenced in a study of cytomegalovirus exposure and HLA in healthy donors. With 60 Vbeta and 13 Jbeta primers, the PCR was carried out. Sequencing used immunoSEQ multiplex PCR; TCRdb keeps in-frame clones, though not all of them. Counted here are 120,000 or so clones, approximately 81% occurring once; the ten biggest clones make up about 2.4%. Sequenced sample: PBMCs. The receptor source for this set is a woman aged 40 to 50 in good health and CMV-seronegative.

The rearrangement links TRBV11-2 to TRBJ2-5; TRBD2 matches 12 bases. Germline V CDR1 and CDR2: SGHAT, FQNNGV. The V and J ends lost 1 base and 5 bases, in that order; junction bases with no gene match: 5. The CDR3 consists of 16 residues. CDR3 nucleotides: TGTGCCAGCAGCTTAGGAGCTAGCGGGGGGGGTGAGACCCAGTACTTC. This gives the protein CASSLGASGGGETQYF.

V gene TRBV5-8 combines with J gene TRBJ2-7, with a weak D call TRBD2 (5 bases). V lost 4 bases and J lost 2, with 19 bases in between. Germline assignment: CDR1 SGHTS and CDR2 YDEGEE. The CDR3 has 16 residues. CDR3 protein: CASSPAVVRGAYEQYF. As DNA, the CDR3 is TGTGCCAGCAGCCCCGCCGTTGTTCGGGGTGCCTACGAGCAGTACTTC.

The chain uses TRBV7-9 and TRBJ1-5, with D possibly matching TRBD1 (5 bases). The germline V and J ends were trimmed by 4 bases and 0 bases, with 10 bases remaining between them. The germline V gene encodes CDR1 SEHNR and CDR2 FQNEAQ (reference sequence). The CDR3 extends over 15 amino acids. CDR3 sequence: CASSSTDYSNQPQHF. The DNA of the CDR3 is TGTGCCAGCAGCTCGACAGATTATAGCAATCAGCCCCAGCATTTT.

The V and J genes are TRBV9 and TRBJ1-2; D unresolved. Germline V gene sequence: CDR1 SGDLS, CDR2 YYNGEE. Trimming cost V 3 bases and J 6 bases, with 9 bases left between them. The CDR3 covers 12 residues. CDR3 sequence (DNA): TGTGCCAGCAGCGAGATTCGGGATGGCTACACCTTC. This translates into CASSEIRDGYTF.

J is TRBJ1-1 and V is TRBV12-2; the DNA was not compared with TRBD1, the D call given in the table. TRBV12-2 is marked as a pseudogene. The CDR3 spans 14 residues. For the CDR3, the DNA is TGTGCAAGTCGCTTCCGGACAGCGAACACTGAAGCTTTCTTT. Residues: CASRFRTANTEAFF.

A remark on this clone: The conserved phenylalanine or tryptophan is not found at the CDR3 terminus, so this likely reflects a read error. The chain recombines TRBV19 with TRBJ1-2; D is possibly TRBD1 (5 bases). The length of the CDR3 is 15 residues. In germline, CDR1 is LNHDA, CDR2 SQIVND (reference sequence). V was pared by 7 bases and J by 5 bases, with 20 bases between. The CDR3 is CASNGPGTPDYGYTL. In nucleotides, the CDR3 is TGTGCCAGTAACGGGCCCGGGACTCCAGATTATGGCTACACCCTC.

This sequence joins TRBV29-1 and TRBJ1-2, with 9 bases matching TRBD1. CDR3 length equals 14 residues. CDR1 and CDR2 (germline): SQVTM, ANQGSEA. After removal of 7 bases from V and 3 bases from J, the junction contained 9 bases not matched to a gene. The CDR3 DNA is TGCAGCGCATGGACAGGGGAAGTTGACTATGGCTACACCTTC. The encoded protein is CSAWTGEVDYGYTF.

The CDR3 DNA reads as TGTGCCAGCAGCTCGGCCCAAATAACGATAGCGGGAGGGCCCAATGAGCAGTTCTTC. Its translation: CASSSAQITIAGGPNEQFF. The rearrangement links TRBV7-9 to TRBJ2-1; 11 bases fit TRBD2. V lost 4 bases to trimming and J lost 6 bases; unmatched junction nucleotides: 17. Germline values: CDR1 SEHNR, CDR2 FQNEAQ (reference sequence). The CDR3 consists of 19 residues.

The chain uses TRBV19 and TRBJ2-7; D ambiguous. Germline CDR1 is LNHDA and CDR2 is SQIVND (reference sequence). V was trimmed by 3 bases and J by 2 bases, leaving 20 bases between them. The CDR3 totals 17 residues. The CDR3 loop is CASSMISGRYHTYEQYF. The CDR3 DNA follows: TGTGCCAGTAGTATGATTTCTGGCCGTTATCACACCTACGAGCAGTACTTC. Full variable domain (remainder filled in from reference TRBV19 and TRBJ2-7): DGGITQSPKYLFRKEGQNVTLSCEQNLNHDAMYWYRQDPGQGLRLIYYSQIVNDFQKGDIAEGYSVSREKKESFPLTVTSAQKNPTAFYLCASSMISGRYHTYEQYFGPGTRLTVT.

V gene TRBV11-2 combines with J gene TRBJ2-7; possibly TRBD2 for D (5 bases). Trimming removed 1 base from V and 3 bases from J, with 10 bases in between. CDR3 length: 14 amino acids. CDR1 is SGHAT and CDR2 is FQNNGV in the germline V gene. The CDR3 here is CASSLVASSYEQYF. CDR3 coding DNA: TGTGCCAGCAGCTTAGTGGCTAGCAGCTACGAGCAGTACTTC.

V usage is TRBV19 and J usage is TRBJ2-6; possible D gene TRBD1, 6 bases. CDR1 LNHDA and CDR2 SQIVND come from the germline V gene (reference sequence). V lost 10 bases, J lost 4 bases, and 17 bases lay in between. This CDR3 has 15 amino acids. This chain's CDR3 is CATPLQGAGANVLTF. Here the CDR3 DNA reads TGTGCCACTCCATTACAGGGAGCCGGGGCCAACGTCCTGACTTTC.

The J gene is TRBJ2-7, the V gene TRBV6-1, with 13 bases that match TRBD2. Trimming took 4 bases from V and 11 from J; bases not matched to a gene: 11. Germline V gene sequence: CDR1 MNHNS, CDR2 SASEGT. The length of the CDR3 is 15 residues. This CDR3 reads CASSALLAGGYREYF. Here the CDR3 DNA reads TGTGCCAGCAGTGCCTTACTAGCGGGGGGGTATCGTGAGTACTTC.

V usage is TRBV10-3 and J usage is TRBJ2-5; D call uncertain. Per the germline V gene, CDR1 is ENHRY and CDR2 is SYGVKD. There are 13 residues in the CDR3. V was clipped by 0 bases and J by 4 bases, with 6 bases between them. CDR3 in amino acids: CAISESQSETQYF. The CDR3, as DNA: TGTGCCATCAGTGAGTCTCAGTCAGAGACCCAGTACTTC.

This clone was seen a single time. The chain combines TRBV9 with TRBJ1-3; D is unclear. The germline CDR1 and CDR2 sequences are SGDLS and YYNGEE. The V gene lost 0 bases and the J gene lost 4 bases, with 8 bases spanning the gap. The CDR3 loop spans 14 amino acids. The CDR3 coding sequence is TGTGCCAGCAGCGTAGATCCAGTCGGAAACACCATATATTTT. Its translation: CASSVDPVGNTIYF.

This rearrangement joins TRBV25-1 to TRBJ1-2, with D unclear. The CDR3 has 12 residues. V was pared by 2 bases and J by 2 bases, with 3 bases between. Looked up from germline, CDR1 is MGHDK and CDR2 is SYGVNS. The DNA of the CDR3 is TGTGCCAGCAGTGAACAAAACTATGGCTACACCTTC. This translates into CASSEQNYGYTF.

The gene calls are TRBV9 and TRBJ2-3, with 7 positions matching TRBD2. V was pared by 6 bases and J by 2 bases, with 6 bases of the junction left unmatched. The V gene's germline CDR1 is SGDLS and CDR2 YYNGEE. The CDR3 is 14 amino acids. CDR3 amino acids: CASNGGDFTDTQYF. The CDR3 DNA sequence: TGTGCCAGCAATGGGGGGGATTTCACAGATACGCAGTATTTT.

In DNA form, the CDR3 reads TGTGCCAGCAGCTTAGGGGCAGCAACTAATGAAAAACTGTTTTTT. It encodes CASSLGAATNEKLFF. The chain uses TRBV7-6 and TRBJ1-4, with D unclear. Germline V gives CDR1 SGHVS, CDR2 FNYEAQ. V shed 1 base and J shed 0 bases, with 6 bases lying between them. The CDR3 loop spans 15 amino acids.

With regard to this clone: At one boundary the junction diverges from the germline segment, which might be a read error. The chain combines TRBV7-9 with TRBJ2-7; 8 positions match TRBD2. CDR1 is SEHNR and CDR2 is FQNEAQ in the germline V gene (reference sequence). CDR3 length equals 18 residues. The CDR3 loop is CSSSLPLPAGEGSYEQYF. The CDR3 DNA follows: TGTTCCAGCAGCTTACCCCTTCCAGCGGGAGAAGGCTCCTACGAGCAGTACTTC.

The chain has TRBV19 and TRBJ2-5, with 8 bases that match TRBD1. From germline, CDR1 is LNHDA and CDR2 SQIVND (reference sequence). Trimming took 6 bases from V and 3 from J; bases not matched to a gene: 3. The CDR3 loop spans 13 amino acids. Written as DNA, the CDR3 is TGTGCCAGTAGGTCGACAGGGGAAGAGACCCAGTACTTC. Its protein product is CASRSTGEETQYF.

The chain is built from TRBV27 and TRBJ2-5, with TRBD1 matching 8 bases. The J call may not be correct, given that the DNA end is closer to TRBJ2-7. There are 17 residues in the CDR3. Germline CDR1 is MNHEY and CDR2 is SMNVEV (reference sequence). CDR3 loop: CASSLSAPGTGDYEQYF. The CDR3 DNA follows: TGTGCCAGCAGTTTATCGGCCCCCGGGACAGGAGATTACGAGCAGTACTTC.